This TCR beta chain was found in a study of blood T cell repertoires in COVID-19. Seattle researchers signed up patients amid active infection and tracked them longitudinally. Authors' data handling: Quantification of nucleated cells was approximated via reference gene primer amplification. The method was immunoSEQ multiplex PCR; TCRdb's version includes in-frame clones alone and lacks a portion of them. That table gives V, J and clone size, and the DNA gave D and trimming. The repertoire consists of 70,000 to 100,000 clones, with roughly 90% occurring once and the leading ten covering 2.7%. Trimming removed 4 bases from V and 7 bases from J, with 12 bases in between. Germline loops: CDR1 SGHDT, CDR2 YYEEEE. The CDR3 has 12 amino acids.

The specimen sequenced was peripheral blood. The TCR was taken from a middle-aged man with COVID-19, enrolled during active disease. The chain carries TRBV5-6 and TRBJ2-7; D perhaps matches TRBD1 (6 bases). The CDR3 DNA follows: TGTGCCAGCAGCCCTGGGGGCCGAGAGCAGTACTTC. Protein product: CASSPGGREQYF.